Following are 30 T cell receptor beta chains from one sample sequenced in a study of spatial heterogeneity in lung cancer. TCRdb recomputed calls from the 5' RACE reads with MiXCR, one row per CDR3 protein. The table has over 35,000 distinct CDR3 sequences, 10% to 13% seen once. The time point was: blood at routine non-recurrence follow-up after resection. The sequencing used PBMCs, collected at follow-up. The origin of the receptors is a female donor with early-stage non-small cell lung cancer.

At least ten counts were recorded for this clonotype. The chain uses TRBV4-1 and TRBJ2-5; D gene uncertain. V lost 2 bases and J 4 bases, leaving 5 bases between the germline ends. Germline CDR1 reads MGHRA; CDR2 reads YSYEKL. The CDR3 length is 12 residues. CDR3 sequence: CASSQLGETQYF. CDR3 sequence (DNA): TGCGCCAGCAGCCAACTAGGAGAGACCCAGTACTTC.

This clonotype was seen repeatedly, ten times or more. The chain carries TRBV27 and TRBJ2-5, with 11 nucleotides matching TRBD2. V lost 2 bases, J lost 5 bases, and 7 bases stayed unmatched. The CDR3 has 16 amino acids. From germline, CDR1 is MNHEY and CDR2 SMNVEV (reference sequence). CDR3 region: CASSLTIAGGLETQYF. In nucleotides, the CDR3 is TGTGCCAGCAGTTTAACGATAGCGGGAGGGTTGGAGACCCAGTACTTC.

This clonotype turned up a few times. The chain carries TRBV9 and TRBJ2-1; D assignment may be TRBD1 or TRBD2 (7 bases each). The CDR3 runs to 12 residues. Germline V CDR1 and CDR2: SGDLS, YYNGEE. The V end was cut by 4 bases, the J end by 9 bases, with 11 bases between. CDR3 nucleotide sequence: TGTGCCAGCAGCCCAGGGGGGGTTGAGCAGTTCTTC. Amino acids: CASSPGGVEQFF.

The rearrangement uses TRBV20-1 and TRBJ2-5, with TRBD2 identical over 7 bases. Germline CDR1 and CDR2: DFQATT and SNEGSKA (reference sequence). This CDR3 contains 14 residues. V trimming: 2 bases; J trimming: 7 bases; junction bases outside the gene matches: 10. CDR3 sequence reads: CSARSGGGVTTQYF. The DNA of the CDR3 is TGCAGTGCTAGATCGGGCGGGGGAGTTACGACCCAGTACTTC.

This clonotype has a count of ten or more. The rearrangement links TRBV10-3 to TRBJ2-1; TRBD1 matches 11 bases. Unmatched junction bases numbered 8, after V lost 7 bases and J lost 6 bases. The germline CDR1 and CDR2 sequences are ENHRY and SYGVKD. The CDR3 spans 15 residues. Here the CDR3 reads CAINPGQGVSNEQFF. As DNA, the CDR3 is TGTGCCATCAACCCGGGACAGGGGGTCTCCAATGAGCAGTTCTTC.

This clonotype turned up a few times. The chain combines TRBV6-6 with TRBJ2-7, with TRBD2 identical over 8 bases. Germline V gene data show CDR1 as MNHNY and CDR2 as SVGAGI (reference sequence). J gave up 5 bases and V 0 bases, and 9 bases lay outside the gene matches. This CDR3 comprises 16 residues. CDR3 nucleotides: TGTGCCAGCAGTTACTCGATGTCGGGGGGGCGCGACGAGCAGTACTTC. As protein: CASSYSMSGGRDEQYF.

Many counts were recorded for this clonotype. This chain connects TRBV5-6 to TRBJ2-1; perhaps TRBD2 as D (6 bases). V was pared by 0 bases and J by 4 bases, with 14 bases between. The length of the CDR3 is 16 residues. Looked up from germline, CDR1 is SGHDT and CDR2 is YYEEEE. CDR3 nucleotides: TGTGCCAGCAGCTTGGCCCCCGGGGGACCTTACAATGAGCAGTTCTTC. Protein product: CASSLAPGGPYNEQFF.

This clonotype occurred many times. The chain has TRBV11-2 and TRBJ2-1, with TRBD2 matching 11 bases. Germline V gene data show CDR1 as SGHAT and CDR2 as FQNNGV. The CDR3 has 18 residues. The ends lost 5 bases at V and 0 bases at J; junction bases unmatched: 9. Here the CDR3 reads CASSLLAGGTSSYNEQFF. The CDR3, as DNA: TGTGCCAGCAGCCTCCTAGCGGGGGGTACGAGCTCCTACAATGAGCAGTTCTTC.

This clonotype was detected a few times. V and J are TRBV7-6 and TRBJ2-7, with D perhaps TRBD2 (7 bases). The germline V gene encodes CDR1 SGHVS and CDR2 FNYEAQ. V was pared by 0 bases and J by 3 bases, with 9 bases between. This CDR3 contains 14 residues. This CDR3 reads CASSLARGLYEQYF. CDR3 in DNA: TGTGCCAGCAGCTTAGCGCGGGGGCTCTACGAGCAGTACTTC.

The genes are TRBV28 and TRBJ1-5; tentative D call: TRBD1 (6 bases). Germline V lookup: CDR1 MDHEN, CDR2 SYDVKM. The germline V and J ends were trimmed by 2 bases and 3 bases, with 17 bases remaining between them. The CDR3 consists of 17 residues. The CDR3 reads CASSLASGVWDNQPQHF. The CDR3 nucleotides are TGTGCCAGCAGTTTAGCCTCAGGGGTATGGGACAATCAGCCCCAGCATTTT.

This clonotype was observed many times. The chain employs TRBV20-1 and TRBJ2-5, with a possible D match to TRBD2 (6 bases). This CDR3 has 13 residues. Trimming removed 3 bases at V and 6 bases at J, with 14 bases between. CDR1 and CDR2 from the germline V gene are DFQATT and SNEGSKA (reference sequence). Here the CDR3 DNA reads TGCAGTGCTAGGAAGGAGGGGCGGAAGACCCAGTACTTC. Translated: CSARKEGRKTQYF.

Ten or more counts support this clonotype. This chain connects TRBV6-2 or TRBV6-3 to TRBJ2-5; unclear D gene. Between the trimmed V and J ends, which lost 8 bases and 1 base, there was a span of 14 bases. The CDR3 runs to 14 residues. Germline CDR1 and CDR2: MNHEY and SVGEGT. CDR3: CASALSRTQETQYF. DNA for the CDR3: TGTGCCAGCGCACTCTCGAGGACCCAAGAGACCCAGTACTTC.

The CDR3 spells CSASGGNSYEQYF. Here the CDR3 DNA reads TGCAGTGCTAGCGGGGGGAACTCCTACGAGCAGTACTTC. The V call is TRBV20-1, the J call TRBJ2-7, with 7 nucleotides matching TRBD2. CDR1 and CDR2 from the germline V gene are DFQATT and SNEGSKA (reference sequence). The CDR3 has 13 amino acids. V dropped 3 bases and J dropped 0; count of bases not matched to a gene: 2.

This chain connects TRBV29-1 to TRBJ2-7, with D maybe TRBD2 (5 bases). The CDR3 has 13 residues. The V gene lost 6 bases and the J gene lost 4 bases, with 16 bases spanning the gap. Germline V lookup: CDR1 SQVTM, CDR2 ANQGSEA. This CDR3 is CSVTRDLGYEQYF. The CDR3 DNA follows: TGCAGCGTCACTAGGGATTTGGGTTACGAGCAGTACTTC.

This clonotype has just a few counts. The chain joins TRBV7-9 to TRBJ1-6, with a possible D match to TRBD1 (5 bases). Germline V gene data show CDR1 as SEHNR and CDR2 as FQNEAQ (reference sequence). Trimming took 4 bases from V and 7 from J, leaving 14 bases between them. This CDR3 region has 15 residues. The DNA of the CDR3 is TGTGCCAGCAGCTCCCGGGGGGGTGGCAATTCACCCCTCCACTTT. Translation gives CASSSRGGGNSPLHF.

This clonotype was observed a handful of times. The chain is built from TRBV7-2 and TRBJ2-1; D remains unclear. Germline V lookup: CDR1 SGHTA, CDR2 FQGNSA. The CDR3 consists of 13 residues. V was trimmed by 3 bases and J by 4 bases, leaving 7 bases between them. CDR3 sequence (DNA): TGTGCCAGCAGCTTGGTACTATACAATGAGCAGTTCTTC. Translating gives CASSLVLYNEQFF.

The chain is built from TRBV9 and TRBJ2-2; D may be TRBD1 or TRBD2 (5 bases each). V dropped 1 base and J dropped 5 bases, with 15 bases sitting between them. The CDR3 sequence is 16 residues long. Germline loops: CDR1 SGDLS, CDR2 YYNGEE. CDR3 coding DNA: TGTGCCAGCAGCGTATCCGGGACCCCACGTACCGGGGAGCTGTTTTTT. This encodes CASSVSGTPRTGELFF.

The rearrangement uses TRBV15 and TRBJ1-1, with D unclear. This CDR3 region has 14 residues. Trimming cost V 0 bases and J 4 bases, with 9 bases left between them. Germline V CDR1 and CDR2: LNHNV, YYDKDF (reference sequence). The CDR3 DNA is TGTGCCACCAGCAGAGACGGATCCTTCACTGAAGCTTTCTTT. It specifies CATSRDGSFTEAFF.

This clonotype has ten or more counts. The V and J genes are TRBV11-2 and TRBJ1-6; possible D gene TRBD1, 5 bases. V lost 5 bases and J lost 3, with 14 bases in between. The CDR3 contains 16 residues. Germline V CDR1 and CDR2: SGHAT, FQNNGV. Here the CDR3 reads CASSRDRGLYNSPLHF. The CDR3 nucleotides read TGTGCCAGCAGCCGGGACCGGGGACTCTATAATTCACCCCTCCACTTT.

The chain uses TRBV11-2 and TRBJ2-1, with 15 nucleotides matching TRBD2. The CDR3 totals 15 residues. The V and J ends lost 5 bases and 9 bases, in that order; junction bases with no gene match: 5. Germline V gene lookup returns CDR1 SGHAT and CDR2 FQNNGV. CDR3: CASSLGLAGGGEQFF. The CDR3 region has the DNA TGTGCCAGCAGCCTGGGACTAGCGGGGGGTGGTGAGCAGTTCTTC.

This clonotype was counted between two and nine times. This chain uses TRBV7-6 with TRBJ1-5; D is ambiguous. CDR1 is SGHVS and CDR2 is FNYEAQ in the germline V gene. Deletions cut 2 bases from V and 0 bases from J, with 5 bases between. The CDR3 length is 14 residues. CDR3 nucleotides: TGTGCCAGCAGCTTAACGTTTAGCAATCAGCCCCAGCATTTT. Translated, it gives CASSLTFSNQPQHF.

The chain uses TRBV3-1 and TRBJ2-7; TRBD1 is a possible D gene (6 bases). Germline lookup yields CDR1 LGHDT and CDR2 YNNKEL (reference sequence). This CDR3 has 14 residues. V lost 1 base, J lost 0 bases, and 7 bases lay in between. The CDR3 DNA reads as TGTGCCAGCAGCCAAGCAGGGGACTCCTACGAGCAGTACTTC. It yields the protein CASSQAGDSYEQYF.

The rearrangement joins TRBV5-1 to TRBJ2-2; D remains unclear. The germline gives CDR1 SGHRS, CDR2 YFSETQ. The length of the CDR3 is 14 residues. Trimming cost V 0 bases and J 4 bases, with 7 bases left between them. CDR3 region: CASSLEQITGELFF. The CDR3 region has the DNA TGCGCCAGCAGCTTGGAACAGATCACCGGGGAGCTGTTTTTT. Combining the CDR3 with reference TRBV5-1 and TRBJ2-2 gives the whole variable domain KAGVTQTPRYLIKTRGQQVTLSCSPISGHRSVSWYQQTPGQGLQFLFEYFSETQRNKGNFPGRFSGRQFSNSRSEMNVSTLELGDSALYLCASSLEQITGELFFGEGSRLTVL.

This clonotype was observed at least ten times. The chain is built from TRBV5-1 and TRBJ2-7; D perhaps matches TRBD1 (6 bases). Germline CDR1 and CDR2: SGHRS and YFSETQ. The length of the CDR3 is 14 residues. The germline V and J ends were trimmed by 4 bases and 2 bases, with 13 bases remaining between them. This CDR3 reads CASSPPGHTYEQYF. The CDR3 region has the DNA TGCGCCAGCAGCCCCCCGGGACATACCTACGAGCAGTACTTC.

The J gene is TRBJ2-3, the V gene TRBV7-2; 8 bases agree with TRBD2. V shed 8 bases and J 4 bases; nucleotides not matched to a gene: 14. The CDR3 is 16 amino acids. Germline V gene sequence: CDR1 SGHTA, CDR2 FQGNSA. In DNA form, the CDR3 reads TGTGCCAGCCAAAGAACTCTGGCGGGGGGTCCAGATACGCAGTATTTT. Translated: CASQRTLAGGPDTQYF.

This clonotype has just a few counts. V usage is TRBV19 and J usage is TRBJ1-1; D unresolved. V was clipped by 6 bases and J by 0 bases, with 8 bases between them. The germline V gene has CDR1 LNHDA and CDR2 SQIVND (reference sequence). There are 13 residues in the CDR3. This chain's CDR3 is CASRQSLNTEAFF. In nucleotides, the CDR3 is TGTGCCAGTAGGCAGAGTTTGAACACTGAAGCTTTCTTT.

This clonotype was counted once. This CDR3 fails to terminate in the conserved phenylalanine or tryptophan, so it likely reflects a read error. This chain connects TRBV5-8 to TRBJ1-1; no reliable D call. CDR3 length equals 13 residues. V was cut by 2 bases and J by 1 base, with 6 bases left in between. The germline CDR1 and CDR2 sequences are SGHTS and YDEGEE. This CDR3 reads CASSFGSNTEAFL. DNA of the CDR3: TGTGCCAGCAGCTTCGGCTCGAACACTGAAGCTTTCCTT.

The CDR3 DNA reads TGTGCCAGCAGCCCAACAGACGCGGGGGGCCCAGATACGCAGTATTTT. The encoded protein is CASSPTDAGGPDTQYF. V and J are TRBV7-9 and TRBJ2-3; TRBD2 matches at 8 bases. Per the germline V gene, CDR1 is SEHNR and CDR2 is FQNEAQ (reference sequence). Trimming at V came to 5 bases and at J to 4 bases, leaving 11 bases not matched to a gene. This CDR3 is built from 16 residues.

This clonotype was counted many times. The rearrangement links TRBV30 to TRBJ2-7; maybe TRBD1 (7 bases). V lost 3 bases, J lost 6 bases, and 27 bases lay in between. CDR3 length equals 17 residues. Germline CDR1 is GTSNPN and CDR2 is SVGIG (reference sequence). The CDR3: CAWSPTFLGGGLSEQYF. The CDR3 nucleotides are TGTGCCTGGAGCCCTACCTTCCTAGGAGGGGGCTTAAGCGAGCAGTACTTC.

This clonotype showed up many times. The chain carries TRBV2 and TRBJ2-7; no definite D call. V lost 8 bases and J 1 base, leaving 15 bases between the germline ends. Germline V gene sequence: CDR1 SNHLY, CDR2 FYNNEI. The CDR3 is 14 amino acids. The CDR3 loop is CASSVSRGSYEQYF. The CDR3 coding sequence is TGTGCCAGCTCGGTCAGTCGCGGATCCTACGAGCAGTACTTC.